Here is one TCR beta chain with its context. The antigen is undetermined. Per the germline V gene, CDR1 is SGHNT and CDR2 is YYREEE (reference sequence). This CDR3 spans 19 amino acids. Trimming took off 4 bases at V and 6 bases at J, with 30 bases between the two ends. This entry comes from a study of vaccination and CD4 T cells after COVID-19. Study observations and caveats: Looking at convalescent patients, 304 of their 307 vaccine-specific clones were spike mono-reactive.

Sequenced with the Oncomine TCR Beta short-read assay was DNA taken from cultured CD4+ T cells. Genomic DNA from cultured CD4+ T cells was extracted. In TCRdb, the PCR reads were re-called with MiXCR into one record per CDR3 protein. Of fewer than 15,000 distinct CDR3 sequences in the sample, around 43% were seen once. Regarding treatment: 10-day PBMC culture with coronavirus spike peptide pools or control peptides (ViraFEST assay). This sequence originates from a human donor who had recovered from COVID-19. J is TRBJ2-3 and V is TRBV5-4; D possibly corresponds to TRBD2 (6 bases). Input material: CD4+ T cells from blood, cultured in vitro. The DNA of the CDR3 is TGTGCCAGCAGCCACACCTTGATGCCGGGAGTCGGTGGGTGGGATACGCAGTATTTT. Translation: CASSHTLMPGVGGWDTQYF.